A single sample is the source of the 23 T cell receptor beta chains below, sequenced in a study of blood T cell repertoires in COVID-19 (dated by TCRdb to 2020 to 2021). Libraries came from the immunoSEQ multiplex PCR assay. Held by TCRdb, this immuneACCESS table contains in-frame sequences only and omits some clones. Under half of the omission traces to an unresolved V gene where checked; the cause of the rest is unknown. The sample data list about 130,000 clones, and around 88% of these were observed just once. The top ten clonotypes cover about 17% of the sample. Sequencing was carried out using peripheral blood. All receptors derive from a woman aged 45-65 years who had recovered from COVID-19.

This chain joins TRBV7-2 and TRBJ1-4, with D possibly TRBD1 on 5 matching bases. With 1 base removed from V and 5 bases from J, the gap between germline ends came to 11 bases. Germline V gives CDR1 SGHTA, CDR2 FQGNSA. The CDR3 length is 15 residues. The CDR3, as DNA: TGTGCCAGCAGCTTAGGGACACTTCGGAATGAAAAACTGTTTTTT. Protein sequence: CASSLGTLRNEKLFF.

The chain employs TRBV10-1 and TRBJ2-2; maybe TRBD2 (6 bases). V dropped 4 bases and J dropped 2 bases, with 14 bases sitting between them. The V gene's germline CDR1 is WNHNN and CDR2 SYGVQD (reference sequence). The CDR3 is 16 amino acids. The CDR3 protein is CASSGFGGTNTGELFF. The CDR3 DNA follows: TGCGCCAGCAGTGGGTTTGGAGGGACTAACACCGGGGAGCTGTTTTTT.

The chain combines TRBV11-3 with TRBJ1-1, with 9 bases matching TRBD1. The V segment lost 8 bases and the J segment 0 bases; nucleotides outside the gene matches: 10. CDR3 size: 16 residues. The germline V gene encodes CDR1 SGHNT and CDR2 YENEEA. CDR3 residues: CASLPVGQGMNTEAFF. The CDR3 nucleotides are TGTGCCAGCCTACCCGTAGGACAGGGGATGAACACTGAAGCTTTCTTT.

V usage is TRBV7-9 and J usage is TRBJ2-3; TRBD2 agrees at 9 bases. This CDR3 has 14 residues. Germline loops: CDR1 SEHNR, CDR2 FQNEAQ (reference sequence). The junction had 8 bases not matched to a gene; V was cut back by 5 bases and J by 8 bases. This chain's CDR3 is CASSVGTSTSTQYF. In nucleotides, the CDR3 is TGTGCCAGCAGCGTCGGGACTAGCACCAGTACGCAGTATTTT.

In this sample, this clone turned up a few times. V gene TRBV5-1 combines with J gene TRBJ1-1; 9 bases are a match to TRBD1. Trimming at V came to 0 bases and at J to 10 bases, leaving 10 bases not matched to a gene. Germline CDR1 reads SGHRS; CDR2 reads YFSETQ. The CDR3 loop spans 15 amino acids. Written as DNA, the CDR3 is TGCGCCAGCAGCTTGGATGGGGACAGGGATCGACGAGCTTTCTTT. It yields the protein CASSLDGDRDRRAFF.

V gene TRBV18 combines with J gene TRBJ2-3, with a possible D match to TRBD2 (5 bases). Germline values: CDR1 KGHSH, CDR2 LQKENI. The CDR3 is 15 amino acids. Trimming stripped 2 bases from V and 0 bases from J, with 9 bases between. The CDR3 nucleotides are TGTGCCAGCTCACCAGGAGGTGCTAGCACAGATACGCAGTATTTT. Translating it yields CASSPGGASTDTQYF.

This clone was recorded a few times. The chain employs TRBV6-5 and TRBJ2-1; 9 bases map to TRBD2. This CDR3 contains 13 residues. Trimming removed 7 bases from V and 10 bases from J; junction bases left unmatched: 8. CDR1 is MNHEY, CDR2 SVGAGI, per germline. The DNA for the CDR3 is TGTGCCAGCACACCGGGACTAGCAAAGGAGCAGTTCTTC. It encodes CASTPGLAKEQFF.

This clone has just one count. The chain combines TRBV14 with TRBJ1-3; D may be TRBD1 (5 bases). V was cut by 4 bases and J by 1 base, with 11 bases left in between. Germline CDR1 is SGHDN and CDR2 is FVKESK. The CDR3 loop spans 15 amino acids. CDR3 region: CASSPQGVSGNTIYF. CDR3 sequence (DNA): TGTGCCAGCAGCCCCCAGGGTGTATCTGGAAACACCATATATTTT. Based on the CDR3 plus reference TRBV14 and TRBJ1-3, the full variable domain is EAGVTQFPSHSVIEKGQTVTLRCDPISGHDNLYWYRRVMGKEIKFLLHFVKESKQDESGMPNNRFLAERTGGTYSTLKVQPAELEDSGVYFCASSPQGVSGNTIYFGEGSWLTVV.

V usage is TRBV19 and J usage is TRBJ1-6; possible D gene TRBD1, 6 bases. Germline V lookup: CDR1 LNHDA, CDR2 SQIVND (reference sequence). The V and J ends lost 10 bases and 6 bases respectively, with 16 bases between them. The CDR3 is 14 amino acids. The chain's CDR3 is CATRTVPFNSPLHF. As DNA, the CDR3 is TGTGCCACTAGGACAGTACCCTTTAATTCACCCCTCCACTTT. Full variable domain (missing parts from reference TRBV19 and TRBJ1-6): DGGITQSPKYLFRKEGQNVTLSCEQNLNHDAMYWYRQDPGQGLRLIYYSQIVNDFQKGDIAEGYSVSREKKESFPLTVTSAQKNPTAFYLCATRTVPFNSPLHFGNGTRLTVT.

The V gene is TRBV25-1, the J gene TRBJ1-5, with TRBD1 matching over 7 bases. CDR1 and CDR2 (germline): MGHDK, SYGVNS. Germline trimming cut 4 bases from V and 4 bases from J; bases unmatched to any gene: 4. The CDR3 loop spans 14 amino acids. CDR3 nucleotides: TGTGCCAGCAGTGCCCCGGGACAGAATCAGCCCCAGCATTTT. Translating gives CASSAPGQNQPQHF. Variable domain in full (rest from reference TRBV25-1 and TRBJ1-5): EADIYQTPRYLVIGTGKKITLECSQTMGHDKMYWYQQDPGMELHLIHYSYGVNSTEKGDLSSESTVSRIRTEHFPLTLESARPSHTSQYLCASSAPGQNQPQHFGDGTRLSIL.

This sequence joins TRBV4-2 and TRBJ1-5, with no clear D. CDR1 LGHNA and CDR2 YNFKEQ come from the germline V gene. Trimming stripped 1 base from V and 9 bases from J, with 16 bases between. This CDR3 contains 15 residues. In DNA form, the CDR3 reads TGTGCCAGCAGCCAAGTGGAGGACTCCAGTCTGCCCCAGCATTTT. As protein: CASSQVEDSSLPQHF.

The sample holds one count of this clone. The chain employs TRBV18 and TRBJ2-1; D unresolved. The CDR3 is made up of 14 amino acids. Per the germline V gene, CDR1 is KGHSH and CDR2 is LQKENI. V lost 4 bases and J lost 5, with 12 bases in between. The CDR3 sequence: CASSRLSVDNEQFF. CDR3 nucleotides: TGTGCCAGCTCACGTCTGTCGGTGGACAATGAGCAGTTCTTC.

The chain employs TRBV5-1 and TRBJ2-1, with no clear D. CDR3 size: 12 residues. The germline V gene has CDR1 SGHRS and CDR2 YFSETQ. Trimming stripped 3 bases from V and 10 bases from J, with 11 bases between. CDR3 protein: CASSSESLEQFF. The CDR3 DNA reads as TGCGCCAGCAGCTCCGAGTCTCTCGAGCAGTTCTTC.

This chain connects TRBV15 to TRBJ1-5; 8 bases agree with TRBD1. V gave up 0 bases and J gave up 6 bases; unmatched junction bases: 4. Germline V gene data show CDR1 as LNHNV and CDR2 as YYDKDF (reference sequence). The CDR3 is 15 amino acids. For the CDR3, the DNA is TGTGCCACCAGCAGAGACAGGGGGCGAGGTCAGCCCCAGCATTTT. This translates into CATSRDRGRGQPQHF.

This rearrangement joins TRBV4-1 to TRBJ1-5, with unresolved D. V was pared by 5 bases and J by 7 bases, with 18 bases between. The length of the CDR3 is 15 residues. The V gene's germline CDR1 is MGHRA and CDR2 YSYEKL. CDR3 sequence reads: CASSTHREGGQPQHF. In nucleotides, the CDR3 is TGCGCCAGCAGCACCCATCGGGAGGGAGGACAGCCCCAGCATTTT.

CDR3 nucleotide sequence: TGTGCCAGCAGCTTACAGGGGGCCCTCATGAACACTGAAGCTTTCTTT. Its protein is CASSLQGALMNTEAFF. The chain recombines TRBV7-6 with TRBJ1-1; 8 bases map to TRBD1. Unmatched junction bases numbered 5, after V lost 2 bases and J lost 0 bases. This CDR3 has 16 residues. Germline assignment: CDR1 SGHVS and CDR2 FNYEAQ.

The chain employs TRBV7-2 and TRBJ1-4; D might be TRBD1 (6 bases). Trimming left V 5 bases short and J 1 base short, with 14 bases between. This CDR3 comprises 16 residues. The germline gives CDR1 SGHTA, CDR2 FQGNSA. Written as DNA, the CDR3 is TGTGCCAGCAGCCTACAGGGTCCCTTAACTAATGAAAAACTGTTTTTT. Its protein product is CASSLQGPLTNEKLFF.

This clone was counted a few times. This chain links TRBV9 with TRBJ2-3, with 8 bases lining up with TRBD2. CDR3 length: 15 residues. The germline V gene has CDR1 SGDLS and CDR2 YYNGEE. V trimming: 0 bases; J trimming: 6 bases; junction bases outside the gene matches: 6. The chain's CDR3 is CASSVGRGGLDTQYF. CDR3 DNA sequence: TGTGCCAGCAGCGTAGGACGGGGGGGCCTTGATACGCAGTATTTT.

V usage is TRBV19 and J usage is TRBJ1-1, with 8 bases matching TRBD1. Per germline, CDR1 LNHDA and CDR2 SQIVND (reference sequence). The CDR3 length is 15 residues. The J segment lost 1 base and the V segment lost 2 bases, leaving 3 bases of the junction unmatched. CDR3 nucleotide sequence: TGTGCCAGTAGTATACGGACAGGGCCGAACACTGAAGCTTTCTTT. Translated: CASSIRTGPNTEAFF.

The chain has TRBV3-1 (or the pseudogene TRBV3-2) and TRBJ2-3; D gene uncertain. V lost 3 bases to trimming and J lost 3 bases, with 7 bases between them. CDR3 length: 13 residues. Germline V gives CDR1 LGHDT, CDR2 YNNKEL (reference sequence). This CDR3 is CASSQAATDTQYF. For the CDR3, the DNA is TGTGCCAGCAGCCAGGCGGCAACAGATACGCAGTATTTT.

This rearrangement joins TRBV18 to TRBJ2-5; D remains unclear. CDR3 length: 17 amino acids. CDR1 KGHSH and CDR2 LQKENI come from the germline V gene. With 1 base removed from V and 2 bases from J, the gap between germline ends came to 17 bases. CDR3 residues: CASSPQLLPGPQETQYF. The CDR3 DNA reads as TGTGCCAGCTCACCACAGTTGCTCCCGGGTCCTCAAGAGACCCAGTACTTC.

The chain's CDR3 is CASDGWDSPLHF. The DNA for the CDR3 is TGTGCCAGTGACGGGTGGGATTCACCCCTCCACTTT. V gene TRBV19 combines with J gene TRBJ1-6; D gene unclear. CDR1 and CDR2 from the germline V gene are LNHDA and SQIVND (reference sequence). With 8 bases removed from V and 8 bases from J, the gap between germline ends came to 10 bases. The CDR3 is 12 amino acids.

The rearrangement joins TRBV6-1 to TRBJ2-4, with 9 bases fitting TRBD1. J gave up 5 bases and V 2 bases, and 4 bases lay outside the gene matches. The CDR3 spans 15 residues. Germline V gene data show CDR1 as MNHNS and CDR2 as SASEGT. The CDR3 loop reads CASSEPGTGQNIQYF. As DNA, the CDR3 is TGTGCCAGCAGTGAACCCGGGACAGGGCAAAACATTCAGTACTTC.